Below, 21 T cell receptor beta chains from the same sample are listed, as sequenced in a study of cytomegalovirus exposure and HLA in healthy donors. Generated by immunoSEQ multiplex PCR, the TCRdb table keeps only in-frame clones and is missing some. The sample shows under 200,000 clones, approximately 87% of them seen only once. Material: PBMCs. These receptors all stem from a woman aged 30 to 39 in good health and CMV-seronegative.

The V and J genes are TRBV7-9 and TRBJ2-7, with TRBD1 matching 10 bases. Trimming took 4 bases from V and 4 from J; bases not matched to a gene: 7. The CDR3 extends over 15 amino acids. Germline-derived CDR1 and CDR2 are SEHNR and FQNEAQ (reference sequence). The CDR3 DNA reads as TGTGCCAGCAGCTCGCGACAGGGGGCGGTATACGAGCAGTACTTC. Its translation: CASSSRQGAVYEQYF.

In this sample, this clone turned up once. The chain is built from TRBV7-8 and TRBJ2-5; TRBD2 might be the D (6 bases). With 5 bases removed from V and 1 base from J, the gap between germline ends came to 14 bases. This CDR3 has 15 residues. Germline values: CDR1 SGHVS, CDR2 FQNEAQ. CDR3: CASSTGGLLQETQYF. DNA of the CDR3: TGTGCCAGCAGCACTGGGGGACTGCTCCAAGAGACCCAGTACTTC.

This chain connects TRBV6-5 to TRBJ1-5, with 9 positions matching TRBD1. Germline V lookup: CDR1 MNHEY, CDR2 SVGAGI. With 5 bases clipped from V and 7 bases from J, the junction kept 9 bases outside the gene matches. The CDR3 extends over 15 amino acids. The CDR3 DNA sequence: TGTGCCAGCAGTCCCTACAGGGGGCTCAGGCAGCCCCAGCATTTT. Encoded protein: CASSPYRGLRQPQHF.

The chain links TRBV11-1 to TRBJ1-2; 9 bases fit TRBD1. The CDR3 spans 19 residues. With V trimmed by 5 bases and J by 4 bases, 20 bases remained unmatched. Germline loops: CDR1 SGHAT, CDR2 FQDESV (reference sequence). The CDR3 DNA reads as TGTGCCAGCAGCACACGGACTCCGGGACAGGGAGGTTTAGGCTATGGCTACACCTTC. This codes for CASSTRTPGQGGLGYGYTF.

V is TRBV30 and J is TRBJ2-1, with unresolved D. The CDR3 sequence is 13 residues long. CDR1 is GTSNPN, CDR2 SVGIG, per germline (reference sequence). Trimming pared 1 base from V and 7 bases from J, leaving 11 bases between. The CDR3 here is CAWSDQTGNEQFF. The CDR3 nucleotides are TGTGCCTGGAGTGACCAGACTGGGAATGAGCAGTTCTTC.

The chain recombines TRBV7-3 with TRBJ1-1; D unresolved. The germline gives CDR1 SGHTA, CDR2 FQGTGA. V was clipped by 8 bases and J by 3 bases, with 10 bases between them. This CDR3 contains 12 residues. CDR3 in amino acids: CASRGGHTEAFF. Written as DNA, the CDR3 is TGTGCCAGCCGGGGAGGGCACACTGAAGCTTTCTTT.

V is TRBV5-5 and J is TRBJ1-1; D is ambiguous. V gave up 6 bases and J gave up 4 bases, with 13 bases separating them. Germline V gives CDR1 SGHKS, CDR2 YYEKEE (reference sequence). CDR3 length: 13 residues. The CDR3 DNA reads TGTGCCAGCACCTACCGGTTGAGCACTGAAGCTTTCTTT. Protein: CASTYRLSTEAFF.

The chain has TRBV28 and TRBJ2-7; D call uncertain. The CDR3 sequence is 13 residues long. In germline, CDR1 is MDHEN, CDR2 SYDVKM. Trimming pared 5 bases from V and 3 bases from J, leaving 11 bases between. The CDR3 DNA reads TGTGCCAGCAGTCCTACACCCAACTACGAGCAGTACTTC. Translation gives CASSPTPNYEQYF. Together with reference TRBV28 and TRBJ2-7, the CDR3 gives the full variable domain: DVKVTQSSRYLVKRTGEKVFLECVQDMDHENMFWYRQDPGLGLRLIYFSYDVKMKEKGDIPEGYSVSREKKERFSLILESASTNQTSMYLCASSPTPNYEQYFGPGTRLTVT.

V and J are TRBV9 and TRBJ2-1, with 9 positions matching TRBD2. The CDR3 is made up of 16 amino acids. Germline lookup yields CDR1 SGDLS and CDR2 YYNGEE. After removal of 4 bases from V and 6 bases from J, the junction contained 11 bases not matched to a gene. The DNA of the CDR3 is TGTGCCAGCAGCCCAGAAGTAGCAGCGGGAGGCAATGAGCAGTTCTTC. It specifies CASSPEVAAGGNEQFF. Combining the CDR3 with reference TRBV9 and TRBJ2-1 gives the whole variable domain DSGVTQTPKHLITATGQRVTLRCSPRSGDLSVYWYQQSLDQGLQFLIQYYNGEERAKGNILERFSAQQFPDLHSELNLSSLELGDSALYFCASSPEVAAGGNEQFFGPGTRLTVL.

This clone came up once. The chain carries TRBV2 and TRBJ2-1; 10 nucleotides agree with TRBD2. This CDR3 is 14 amino acids long. The V gene end was trimmed by 6 bases and the J gene end by 5 bases; junction bases not matched to a gene: 4. Per the germline V gene, CDR1 is SNHLY and CDR2 is FYNNEI. This chain's CDR3 is CASRELAGHNEQFF. Written as DNA, the CDR3 is TGTGCCAGCAGGGAACTAGCGGGGCACAATGAGCAGTTCTTC.

The chain uses TRBV10-3 and TRBJ2-7; the D gene is possibly TRBD1 (6 bases). V was clipped by 0 bases and J by 2 bases, with 14 bases between them. CDR1 is ENHRY, CDR2 SYGVKD, per germline. The CDR3 is 16 residues long. CDR3 DNA sequence: TGTGCCATCAGTGAGTCCGCAGGGGCGACAGCCTACGAGCAGTACTTC. It is translated as CAISESAGATAYEQYF.

The chain joins TRBV6-5 to TRBJ1-1; TRBD1 aligns across 9 bases. Germline V lookup: CDR1 MNHEY, CDR2 SVGAGI. V dropped 6 bases and J dropped 3; count of bases not matched to a gene: 2. The length of the CDR3 is 13 residues. CDR3 sequence: CASRWTGDTEAFF. The CDR3, as DNA: TGTGCCAGCAGATGGACAGGGGACACTGAAGCTTTCTTT.

This clone was found a few times. CDR3 amino acids: CASSPRAVRDTIYF. The CDR3 nucleotides are TGTGCCAGCAGCCCCCGGGCCGTCCGGGACACCATATATTTT. The chain carries TRBV4-2 and TRBJ1-3, with D unclear. The CDR3 covers 14 residues. V lost 4 bases and J 8 bases, leaving 15 bases between the germline ends. Germline V gene data show CDR1 as LGHNA and CDR2 as YNFKEQ.

This clone was seen a few times. The CDR3 nucleotides read TGCGCCAGCAGTCCCGACAGGGAGAATTCACCCCTCCACTTT. Protein sequence: CASSPDRENSPLHF. This rearrangement joins TRBV4-3 to TRBJ1-6; 7 bases line up with TRBD1. Unmatched junction bases numbered 6, after V lost 6 bases and J lost 7 bases. From germline, CDR1 is LGHNA and CDR2 YSLEER. This CDR3 contains 14 residues.

The chain has TRBV30 and TRBJ1-1, with D unclear. Germline V lookup: CDR1 GTSNPN, CDR2 SVGIG (reference sequence). V lost 3 bases, J lost 3 bases, and 11 bases lay in between. The CDR3 contains 13 residues. The CDR3 nucleotides read TGTGCCTGGAGAGCTATTGTCGACACTGAAGCTTTCTTT. It yields the protein CAWRAIVDTEAFF.

V is TRBV7-8 and J is TRBJ2-7; D perhaps matches TRBD1 (6 bases). V dropped 1 base and J dropped 3 bases, with 16 bases sitting between them. Germline CDR1 reads SGHVS; CDR2 reads FQNEAQ. This CDR3 spans 16 amino acids. CDR3 loop: CASSLVGGQQLYEQYF. The CDR3 DNA reads as TGTGCCAGCAGCTTAGTTGGAGGACAGCAACTCTACGAGCAGTACTTC. Using reference TRBV7-8 and TRBJ2-7 for the parts outside the CDR3, the full variable domain is GAGVSQSPRYKVAKRGQDVALRCDPISGHVSLFWYQQALGQGPEFLTYFQNEAQLDKSGLPSDRFFAERPEGSVSTLKIQRTQQEDSAVYLCASSLVGGQQLYEQYFGPGTRLTVT.

The chain recombines TRBV5-1 with TRBJ2-7, with 13 bases identical to TRBD2. Germline CDR1 reads SGHRS; CDR2 reads YFSETQ. V dropped 0 bases and J dropped 7; count of bases not matched to a gene: 7. The CDR3 covers 16 residues. The chain's CDR3 is CASSLGGLAGVEEQYF. The CDR3 DNA follows: TGCGCCAGCAGCTTGGGCGGACTAGCGGGAGTTGAAGAGCAGTACTTC. Looking up the rest from reference TRBV5-1 and TRBJ2-7 gives the full variable domain: KAGVTQTPRYLIKTRGQQVTLSCSPISGHRSVSWYQQTPGQGLQFLFEYFSETQRNKGNFPGRFSGRQFSNSRSEMNVSTLELGDSALYLCASSLGGLAGVEEQYFGPGTRLTVT.

The chain has TRBV6-1 and TRBJ1-2; D is perhaps TRBD1 (5 bases). This CDR3 is 14 amino acids long. From germline, CDR1 is MNHNS and CDR2 SASEGT. Trimming shortened V by 4 bases and J by 2 bases, and 11 bases separated the two germline ends. The CDR3 region has the DNA TGTGCCAGCAGTGGAGACAGTGACAACTATGGCTACACCTTC. It codes for CASSGDSDNYGYTF.

The chain is built from TRBV6-6 and TRBJ1-3; 10 bases line up with TRBD1. CDR1 and CDR2 (germline): MNHNY, SVGAGI (reference sequence). The trim removed 6 bases at V and 8 bases at J, leaving 10 bases unmatched. This CDR3 contains 15 residues. CDR3 residues: CASSRAGQGKDTIYF. The DNA for the CDR3 is TGTGCCAGCAGCAGAGCGGGACAGGGGAAGGACACCATATATTTT.

The chain has TRBV5-1 and TRBJ2-2; 10 bases are shared with TRBD2. The germline CDR1 and CDR2 sequences are SGHRS and YFSETQ. Germline trimming cut 4 bases from V and 0 bases from J; bases unmatched to any gene: 3. CDR3 size: 16 residues. The chain's CDR3 is CASSPLAGTNTGELFF. The DNA for the CDR3 is TGCGCCAGCAGCCCACTAGCGGGAACGAACACCGGGGAGCTGTTTTTT. Variable domain in full (rest from reference TRBV5-1 and TRBJ2-2): KAGVTQTPRYLIKTRGQQVTLSCSPISGHRSVSWYQQTPGQGLQFLFEYFSETQRNKGNFPGRFSGRQFSNSRSEMNVSTLELGDSALYLCASSPLAGTNTGELFFGEGSRLTVL.

The rearrangement uses TRBV21-1 and TRBJ2-7; the D call of TRBD1 is as the table states it, not checked on the DNA. TRBV21-1 is a pseudogene segment. CDR3 length: 16 amino acids. The CDR3 loop is CASTKPRDRVSYEQYF. The CDR3 DNA is TGTGCCAGCACGAAACCCCGGGACAGAGTCTCCTACGAGCAGTACTTC.